This TCR beta chain was observed in a study of OX40 agonist ivuxolimab in advanced cancers. Study details: Patients with hepatocellular carcinoma, melanoma, renal cell or head and neck cancer made up the dose-escalation patients. Males comprised around four fifths of the group, whose mean age was roughly 64 years (range roughly 20 to 85). Among those treated, three patients had partial responses, one with hepatocellular carcinoma and two with cutaneous melanoma.

Study-wide results and caveats: Antigen specificity remained undetermined for the expanded peripheral T cells.

Trimming removed 1 base at V and 8 bases at J, with 11 bases between. This CDR3 is built from 13 residues. Germline assignment: CDR1 SGHTA and CDR2 FQGNSA. The table came from immunoSEQ multiplex PCR; TCRdb's copy has only in-frame clones and leaves some out. Among some 46,000 clones, about 83% were seen once, and the ten largest hold around 14%. Note on this clone: Its target is not known.

The J gene is TRBJ1-2, the V gene TRBV7-2, with D uncertain. The source of this sequence is an adult with an advanced solid tumor such as melanoma, head and neck, liver or kidney cancer. The sequencing here drew on CD4+ or CD8+ T cells sorted from blood, taken in a trial of the OX40 agonist ivuxolimab. This CDR3 reads CASSLDGFGGYTF. CDR3 in DNA: TGTGCCAGCAGCTTAGACGGGTTCGGAGGCTACACCTTC.